The 22 T cell receptor beta chains presented below share a single source sample, sequenced in a study of blood T cell repertoires in COVID-19. The data were produced by immunoSEQ multiplex PCR, yet TCRdb's version contains in-frame clones alone and is incomplete. The sample yields about 440,000 clones, nearly 90% seen once. The sample was PBMCs or T cells enriched from blood (not recorded which). The receptor set was obtained from a woman younger than 30 with acute COVID-19.

This clone was observed a few times. V is TRBV19 and J is TRBJ1-1; 10 bases are shared with TRBD1. The CDR3 covers 15 residues. CDR1 is LNHDA, CDR2 SQIVND, per germline (reference sequence). V dropped 7 bases and J dropped 0; count of bases not matched to a gene: 5. The CDR3 DNA sequence: TGTGCCAGTACCGTGGGACAGGGGATGAACACTGAAGCTTTCTTT. Its translation is CASTVGQGMNTEAFF.

The chain uses TRBV2 and TRBJ2-7; D call uncertain. The ends were cut back, 4 bases at V and 3 bases at J, with 22 bases in the middle. The germline V gene encodes CDR1 SNHLY and CDR2 FYNNEI. The length of the CDR3 is 17 residues. CDR3 sequence reads: CASSVFTEDGFDYEQYF. The CDR3 coding sequence is TGTGCCAGCAGTGTATTTACAGAAGATGGATTTGACTACGAGCAGTACTTC.

The rearrangement joins TRBV29-1 to TRBJ2-2; a possible D gene is TRBD1 (6 bases). Germline V gives CDR1 SQVTM, CDR2 ANQGSEA. The V and J ends lost 7 bases and 7 bases respectively, with 16 bases between them. The CDR3 covers 13 residues. The CDR3 nucleotides are TGCAGCGCCCAGGGGCTCGGAAACGGGGAGCTGTTTTTT. This sequence encodes CSAQGLGNGELFF.

This clone was seen a few times. The genes are TRBV7-9 and TRBJ1-2, with no clear D. This CDR3 is built from 15 residues. Per the germline V gene, CDR1 is SEHNR and CDR2 is FQNEAQ (reference sequence). V lost 1 base to trimming and J lost 1 base, with 10 bases between them. CDR3 bases: TGTGCCAGCAGCTTAGAGCTGGGGAGTAACTATGGCTACACCTTC. It is translated as CASSLELGSNYGYTF.

This sequence joins TRBV19 and TRBJ1-1; D unresolved. Per the germline V gene, CDR1 is LNHDA and CDR2 is SQIVND (reference sequence). V was trimmed by 3 bases and J by 2 bases, leaving 16 bases between them. CDR3 length equals 16 residues. In nucleotides, the CDR3 is TGTGCCAGTAGTATTCGCAGAACCACCCCCAACACTGAAGCTTTCTTT. This gives the protein CASSIRRTTPNTEAFF.

The V gene is TRBV27, the J gene TRBJ1-5; 8 nucleotides line up with TRBD1. Germline V CDR1 and CDR2: MNHEY, SMNVEV (reference sequence). After removal of 3 bases from V and 6 bases from J, the junction contained 4 bases not matched to a gene. The CDR3 runs 14 residues. CDR3 loop: CASSLSRGLQPQHF. CDR3 bases: TGTGCCAGCAGTTTGAGCAGGGGGCTTCAGCCCCAGCATTTT.

The chain combines TRBV9 with TRBJ1-2; TRBD1 matches 7 bases. Germline loops: CDR1 SGDLS, CDR2 YYNGEE. The trim removed 4 bases at V and 0 bases at J, leaving 15 bases unmatched. The CDR3 loop spans 18 amino acids. Here the CDR3 DNA reads TGTGCCAGCAGCTCAGCCCCGACAGGGCAGGGAACTAACTATGGCTACACCTTC. Encoded protein: CASSSAPTGQGTNYGYTF.

The chain employs TRBV10-3 and TRBJ2-3; D might be TRBD1 (6 bases). Trimming took 2 bases from V and 3 from J, leaving 9 bases between them. There are 14 residues in the CDR3. Germline V lookup: CDR1 ENHRY, CDR2 SYGVKD. The CDR3 region is CAISEGGRTDTQYF. DNA for the CDR3: TGTGCCATCAGTGAGGGGGGCAGGACAGATACGCAGTATTTT.

This clone came up a few times. V usage is TRBV5-8 and J usage is TRBJ1-5, with D maybe TRBD1 (5 bases). The V end lost 9 bases, the J end lost 1 base, and 14 bases lay between the germline ends. This CDR3 spans 14 amino acids. Germline V lookup: CDR1 SGHTS, CDR2 YDEGEE. The CDR3 coding sequence is TGTGCCACTGATAGGGGTATCAGCAATCAGCCCCAGCATTTT. It yields the protein CATDRGISNQPQHF.

This chain joins TRBV5-4 and TRBJ1-6; tentatively, D is TRBD1 (6 bases). Deletions cut 0 bases from V and 15 bases from J, with 16 bases between. Germline V lookup: CDR1 SGHNT, CDR2 YYREEE (reference sequence). This CDR3 has 14 residues. The CDR3 loop reads CASSLDRTAYYLHF. The CDR3 region has the DNA TGTGCCAGCAGCTTGGACAGGACAGCCTACTACCTCCACTTT.

J is TRBJ2-7 and V is TRBV4-1, with D unresolved. This CDR3 contains 15 residues. V lost 0 bases and J lost 4, with 13 bases in between. The germline V gene encodes CDR1 MGHRA and CDR2 YSYEKL. The CDR3 coding sequence is TGCGCCAGCAGCCAAGAACCGGGTTACGATTACGAGCAGTACTTC. It yields the protein CASSQEPGYDYEQYF.

The V call is TRBV7-9, the J call TRBJ1-2, with D possibly TRBD1 on 5 matching bases. The CDR3 has 14 residues. V was cut by 1 base and J by 1 base, with 7 bases left in between. The germline gives CDR1 SEHNR, CDR2 FQNEAQ (reference sequence). DNA for the CDR3: TGTGCCAGCAGCTTAGGGGACTTTAACTATGGCTACACCTTC. It encodes CASSLGDFNYGYTF.

The V and J genes are TRBV9 and TRBJ1-5; tentatively, D is TRBD1 (5 bases). V was trimmed by 2 bases and J by 4 bases, leaving 7 bases between them. This CDR3 region has 13 residues. Germline values: CDR1 SGDLS, CDR2 YYNGEE. CDR3 nucleotides: TGTGCCAGCAGCGTGACAGAGAATCAGCCCCAGCATTTT. Its protein is CASSVTENQPQHF.

J is TRBJ2-2 and V is TRBV5-8; no clear D gene. CDR3 size: 13 residues. CDR1 is SGHTS, CDR2 YDEGEE, per germline. Trimming pared 2 bases from V and 4 bases from J, leaving 6 bases between. The CDR3 DNA sequence: TGTGCCAGCAGCTTCCAGCGCACCGGGGAGCTGTTTTTT. Amino acids: CASSFQRTGELFF.

This sequence joins TRBV11-2 and TRBJ1-2, with 7 nucleotides matching TRBD1. The CDR3 runs to 13 residues. Germline CDR1 is SGHAT and CDR2 is FQNNGV. The V gene end was trimmed by 6 bases and the J gene end by 8 bases; junction bases not matched to a gene: 9. For the CDR3, the DNA is TGTGCCAGCAGAAAAACAGGGGTGGCGGGCTACACCTTC. This sequence encodes CASRKTGVAGYTF.

The chain links TRBV7-2 to TRBJ2-7; no clear D. The CDR3 is 15 residues long. Trimming removed 5 bases from V and 4 bases from J, with 18 bases in between. Germline V gene data show CDR1 as SGHTA and CDR2 as FQGNSA. The CDR3 nucleotides are TGTGCCAGCAGCCTAACGAGGATCAGCAGTTACGAGCAGTACTTC. Translated, it gives CASSLTRISSYEQYF.

The chain couples TRBV19 to TRBJ1-1; possibly TRBD1 for D (6 bases). CDR3 length equals 17 residues. Germline V CDR1 and CDR2: LNHDA, SQIVND (reference sequence). V lost 6 bases and J 4 bases, leaving 24 bases between the germline ends. The CDR3 DNA reads TGTGCCAGTAGCGGAAGGGACGGCGAGGTAGGGGGCACTGAAGCTTTCTTT. Translating it yields CASSGRDGEVGGTEAFF. The full variable domain, with the rest looked up from reference TRBV19 and TRBJ1-1, is DGGITQSPKYLFRKEGQNVTLSCEQNLNHDAMYWYRQDPGQGLRLIYYSQIVNDFQKGDIAEGYSVSREKKESFPLTVTSAQKNPTAFYLCASSGRDGEVGGTEAFFGQGTRLTVV.

The rearrangement joins TRBV3-1 (or the pseudogene TRBV3-2) to TRBJ2-3, with D possibly TRBD1 on 6 matching bases. The V and J ends lost 2 bases and 4 bases respectively, with 10 bases between them. CDR1 LGHDT and CDR2 YNNKEL come from the germline V gene (reference sequence). The CDR3 length is 14 residues. Written as DNA, the CDR3 is TGTGCCAGCAGCCAAAGGGGGAGTGCAGATACGCAGTATTTT. Translated: CASSQRGSADTQYF.

V is TRBV18 and J is TRBJ2-5; 8 bases align to TRBD2. The CDR3 runs 15 residues. Germline CDR1 is KGHSH and CDR2 is LQKENI. Trimming cost V 5 bases and J 6 bases; bases outside gene matches: 11. DNA for the CDR3: TGTGCCAGCTCATCCAGCACAGCGGGAGTAAAGACCCAGTACTTC. It is translated as CASSSSTAGVKTQYF.

The J gene is TRBJ1-1, the V gene TRBV10-3, with 7 bases fitting TRBD1. CDR1 is ENHRY and CDR2 is SYGVKD in the germline V gene. This CDR3 has 13 residues. Unmatched junction bases numbered 2, after V lost 3 bases and J lost 4 bases. CDR3: CAISDGQATEAFF. CDR3 coding DNA: TGTGCCATCAGTGATGGACAGGCCACTGAAGCTTTCTTT.

The V and J genes are TRBV5-5 and TRBJ2-3, with 7 positions matching TRBD1. With V trimmed by 4 bases and J by 2 bases, 4 bases remained unmatched. The CDR3 has 14 amino acids. Germline values: CDR1 SGHKS, CDR2 YYEKEE (reference sequence). CDR3 amino acids: CASSLGTVTDTQYF. CDR3 in DNA: TGTGCCAGCAGCCTCGGGACAGTCACAGATACGCAGTATTTT.

This clone occurred a few times. This chain connects TRBV6-5 to TRBJ1-1, with TRBD1 matching 10 bases. The ends lost 5 bases at V and 10 bases at J; junction bases unmatched: 7. The germline gives CDR1 MNHEY, CDR2 SVGAGI. The CDR3 runs to 13 residues. The CDR3 loop is CASSRTGGLAAFF. For the CDR3, the DNA is TGTGCCAGCAGTCGGACAGGGGGACTTGCAGCTTTCTTT.